This T cell receptor beta chain was found in a study of cytomegalovirus exposure and HLA in healthy donors. Germline values: CDR1 SQVTM, CDR2 ANQGSEA. The CDR3 is 11 amino acids. V dropped 3 bases and J dropped 8 bases, with 10 bases sitting between them. Produced via immunoSEQ multiplex PCR; TCRdb's table is partial and in-frame only. Altogether about 53,000 clones are present, roughly 92% being singletons, with the ten largest covering 1.4% to 1.5%. There are a few counts of this clone. The sequence derives from a man aged 18 to 29 in good health and CMV-seronegative. What was sequenced was PBMCs. This rearrangement joins TRBV29-1 to TRBJ1-2, with D unresolved. CDR3: CSVEHRLGYTF. DNA for the CDR3: TGCAGCGTTGAGCACAGATTAGGCTACACCTTC.